Shown below are 3 T cell receptor beta chains from a single sample sequenced in a study of control samples from healthy donors and cancer patients. TCRdb keeps only in-frame clones here, not all; method: immunoSEQ multiplex PCR. This table holds more than 150,000 clones, approximately 92% found once. Sequencing was carried out using blood. The receptors were gathered from a man between 18 and 35 years old in good health.

J is TRBJ1-1 and V is TRBV9; D is uncertain. Germline CDR1 and CDR2: SGDLS and YYNGEE. This CDR3 has 12 residues. V was shortened by 0 bases and J by 4 bases, with 4 bases between the two germline ends. CDR3 DNA: TGTGCCAGCAGCGTAGGAGGCACTGAAGCTTTCTTT. Amino acids: CASSVGGTEAFF. Based on the CDR3 plus reference TRBV9 and TRBJ1-1, the full variable domain is DSGVTQTPKHLITATGQRVTLRCSPRSGDLSVYWYQQSLDQGLQFLIQYYNGEERAKGNILERFSAQQFPDLHSELNLSSLELGDSALYFCASSVGGTEAFFGQGTRLTVV.

V usage is TRBV9 and J usage is TRBJ1-2; TRBD1 agrees at 9 bases. CDR3 length: 17 residues. CDR1 is SGDLS, CDR2 YYNGEE, per germline. The ends lost 0 bases at V and 8 bases at J; junction bases unmatched: 14. The CDR3 region is CASSVATLPDRGGGYTF. CDR3 DNA: TGTGCCAGCAGCGTAGCTACCCTTCCGGACAGGGGAGGAGGCTACACCTTC.

As to this clone: One end of the junction is discordant with germline, which a read error may explain. This chain uses TRBV4-1 with TRBJ1-6, with D unresolved. There are 14 residues in the CDR3. From germline, CDR1 is MGHRA and CDR2 YSYEKL. The DNA of the CDR3 is TGCGCCAGCAGTCAAGCGCGGGTATTTTCACCCCTCCACTTT. Its translation: CASSQARVFSPLHF.